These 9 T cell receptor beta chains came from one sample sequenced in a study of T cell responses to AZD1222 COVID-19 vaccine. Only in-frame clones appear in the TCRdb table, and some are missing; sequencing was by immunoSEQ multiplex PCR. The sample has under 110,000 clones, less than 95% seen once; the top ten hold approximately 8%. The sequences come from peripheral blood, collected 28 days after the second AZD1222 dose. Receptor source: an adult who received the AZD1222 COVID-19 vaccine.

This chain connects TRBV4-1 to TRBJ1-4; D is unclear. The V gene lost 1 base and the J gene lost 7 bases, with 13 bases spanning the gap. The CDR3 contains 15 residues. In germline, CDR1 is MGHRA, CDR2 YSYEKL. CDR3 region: CASSQVTPGSEKLFF. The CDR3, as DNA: TGCGCCAGCAGCCAAGTGACCCCCGGGTCTGAAAAACTGTTTTTT.

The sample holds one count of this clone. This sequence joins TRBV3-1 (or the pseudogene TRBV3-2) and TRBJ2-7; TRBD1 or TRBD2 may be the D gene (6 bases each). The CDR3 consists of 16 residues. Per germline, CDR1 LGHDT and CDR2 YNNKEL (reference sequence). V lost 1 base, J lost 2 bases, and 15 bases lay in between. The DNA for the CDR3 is TGTGCCAGCAGCCAAGTCCCGGGGGCGAGGACCTACGAGCAGTACTTC. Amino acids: CASSQVPGARTYEQYF.

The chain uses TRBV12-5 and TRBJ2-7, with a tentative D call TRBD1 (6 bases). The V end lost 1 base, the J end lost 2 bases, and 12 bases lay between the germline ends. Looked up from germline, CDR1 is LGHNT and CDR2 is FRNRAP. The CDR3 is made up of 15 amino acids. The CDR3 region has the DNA TGTGCTAGTGGTTTGGGACTCCCAGGGGCCTACGAGCAGTACTTC. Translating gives CASGLGLPGAYEQYF.

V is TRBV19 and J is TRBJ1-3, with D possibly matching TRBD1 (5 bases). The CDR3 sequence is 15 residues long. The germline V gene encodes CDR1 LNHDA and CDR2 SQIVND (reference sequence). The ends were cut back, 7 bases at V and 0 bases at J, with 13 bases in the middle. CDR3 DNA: TGTGCCAGTAAGCCCGGGGGAACCTCTGGAAACACCATATATTTT. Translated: CASKPGGTSGNTIYF. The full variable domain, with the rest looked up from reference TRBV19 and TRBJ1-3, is DGGITQSPKYLFRKEGQNVTLSCEQNLNHDAMYWYRQDPGQGLRLIYYSQIVNDFQKGDIAEGYSVSREKKESFPLTVTSAQKNPTAFYLCASKPGGTSGNTIYFGEGSWLTVV.

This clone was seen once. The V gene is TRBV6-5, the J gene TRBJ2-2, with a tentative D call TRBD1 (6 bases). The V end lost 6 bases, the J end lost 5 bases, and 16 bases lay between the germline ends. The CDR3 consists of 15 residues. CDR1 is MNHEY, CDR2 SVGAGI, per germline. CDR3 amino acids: CASRGPQGVTGELFF. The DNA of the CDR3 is TGTGCCAGCAGGGGACCACAGGGTGTTACCGGGGAGCTGTTTTTT.

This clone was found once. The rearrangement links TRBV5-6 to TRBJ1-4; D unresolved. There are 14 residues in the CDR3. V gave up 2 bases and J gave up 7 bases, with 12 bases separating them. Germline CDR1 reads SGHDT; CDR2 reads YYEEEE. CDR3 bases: TGTGCCAGCAGCTTAAGAAGACACCGTGAAAAACTGTTTTTT. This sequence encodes CASSLRRHREKLFF.

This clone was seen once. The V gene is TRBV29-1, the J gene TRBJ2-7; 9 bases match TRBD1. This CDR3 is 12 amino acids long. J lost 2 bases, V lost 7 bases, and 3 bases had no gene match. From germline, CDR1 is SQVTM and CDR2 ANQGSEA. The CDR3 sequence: CSGGQGTYEQYF. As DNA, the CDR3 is TGCAGCGGTGGACAGGGGACCTACGAGCAGTACTTC.

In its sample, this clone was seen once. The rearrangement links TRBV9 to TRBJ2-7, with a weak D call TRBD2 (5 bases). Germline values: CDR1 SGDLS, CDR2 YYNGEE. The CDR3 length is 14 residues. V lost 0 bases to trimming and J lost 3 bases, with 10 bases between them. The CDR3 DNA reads TGTGCCAGCAGCGTAGGGGCGGGTATCTACGAGCAGTACTTC. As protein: CASSVGAGIYEQYF.

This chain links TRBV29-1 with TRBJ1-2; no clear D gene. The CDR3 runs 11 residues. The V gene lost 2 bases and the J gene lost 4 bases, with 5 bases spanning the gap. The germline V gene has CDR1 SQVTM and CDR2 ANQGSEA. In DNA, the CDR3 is TGCAGCGTTGAACAGCTCTATGGCTACACCTTC. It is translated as CSVEQLYGYTF.